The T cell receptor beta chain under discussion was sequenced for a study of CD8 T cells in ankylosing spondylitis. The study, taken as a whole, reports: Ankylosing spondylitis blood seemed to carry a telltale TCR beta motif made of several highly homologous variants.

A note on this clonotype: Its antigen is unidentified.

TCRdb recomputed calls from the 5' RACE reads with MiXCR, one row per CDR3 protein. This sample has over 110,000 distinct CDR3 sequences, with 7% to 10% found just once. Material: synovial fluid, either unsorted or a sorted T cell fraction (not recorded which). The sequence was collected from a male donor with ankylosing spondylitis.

This CDR3 reads CASRMKTLPPYEQYF. The CDR3 nucleotides read TGTGCCAGCAGAATGAAAACATTGCCCCCCTACGAGCAGTACTTC. The chain is built from TRBV28 and TRBJ2-7; D is undetermined. Germline CDR1 and CDR2: MDHEN and SYDVKM. The V end lost 6 bases, the J end lost 2 bases, and 17 bases lay between the germline ends. There are 15 residues in the CDR3.